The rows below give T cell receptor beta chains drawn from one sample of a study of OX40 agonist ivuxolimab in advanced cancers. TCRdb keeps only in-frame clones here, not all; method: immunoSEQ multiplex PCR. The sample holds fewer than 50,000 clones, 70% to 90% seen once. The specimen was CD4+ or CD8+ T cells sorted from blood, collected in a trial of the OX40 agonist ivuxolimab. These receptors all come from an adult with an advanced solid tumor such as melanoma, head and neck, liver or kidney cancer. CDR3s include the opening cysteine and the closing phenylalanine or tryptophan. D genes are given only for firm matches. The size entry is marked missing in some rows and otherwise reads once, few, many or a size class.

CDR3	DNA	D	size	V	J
CASSLGGTNTEAFF	TGTGCCAGCAGCTTAGGGGGGACAAACACTGAAGCTTTCTTT	NA	NA	TRBV7-6	TRBJ1-1
CASREGGTEAFF	TGCGCCAGCAGGGAGGGGGGCACTGAAGCTTTCTTT	NA	few	TRBV4-1	TRBJ1-1
CASSLEVAGYTDTQYF	TGCGCCAGCAGCTTGGAAGTAGCGGGATACACAGATACGCAGTATTTT	TRBD2	NA	TRBV5-1	TRBJ2-3
CASSPAGSSYNEQFF	TGTGCCAGCAGCCCAGCGGGGTCCTCCTACAATGAGCAGTTCTTC	TRBD2	once	TRBV11-2	TRBJ2-1
CAWSVGGGDEQYF	TGTGCCTGGAGTGTTGGGGGAGGGGACGAGCAGTACTTC	TRBD2	NA	TRBV30	TRBJ2-7
CASSTFGTVSTDTQYF	TGTGCCAGTAGTACTTTCGGGACGGTCAGCACAGATACGCAGTATTTT	NA	NA	TRBV19	TRBJ2-3
CASSDGTSSYNEQFF	TGTGCCAGCAGCGACGGCACGAGCTCCTACAATGAGCAGTTCTTC	NA	NA	TRBV9	TRBJ2-1
CASAVAGAYDTQYF	TGTGCCAGCGCGGTAGCGGGGGCCTACGATACGCAGTATTTT	TRBD2	NA	TRBV6-1	TRBJ2-3
CSVDQGTGTQYF	TGCAGCGTTGATCAGGGGACCGGTACGCAGTATTTT	NA	NA	TRBV29-1	TRBJ2-3
CASSSTGIKRSEQFF	TGTGCCAGCAGCTCCACCGGGATCAAACGCTCGGAGCAGTTCTTC	NA	NA	TRBV9	TRBJ2-1
CASREGMQREKLFF	TGTGCCAGCAGAGAGGGGATGCAGAGGGAGAAACTGTTTTTT	NA	NA	TRBV2	TRBJ1-4
CASSLEGPNNEQFF	TGTGCCAGCAGCCTGGAGGGGCCTAACAATGAGCAGTTCTTC	NA	once	TRBV27	TRBJ2-1
CASSYRERDRVYGYTF	TGTGCCAGCAGTTACCGCGAAAGGGACAGGGTCTATGGCTACACCTTC	TRBD1	NA	TRBV6-5	TRBJ1-2
CASSLASENEQFF	TGTGCCAGCAGCTTGGCTAGCGAGAATGAGCAGTTCTTC	NA	NA	TRBV5-6	TRBJ2-1
CANVEGKLFF	TGCGCCAACGTAGAGGGGAAACTGTTTTTT	NA	NA	TRBV10-1	TRBJ1-4
CASSYGQGDTGELFF	TGTGCCAGCAGTTACGGGCAGGGGGACACCGGGGAGCTGTTTTTT	TRBD1	NA	TRBV6-5	TRBJ2-2
CASSQRDGTYEQYF	TGTGCCAGCAGCCAACGAGACGGAACCTACGAGCAGTACTTC	NA	NA	TRBV4-2	TRBJ2-7
CASSQDTLGQETQYF	TGCGCCAGCAGCCAAGATACCCTCGGGCAAGAGACCCAGTACTTC	NA	NA	TRBV4-3	TRBJ2-5
CASSQDRGRNTEAFF	TGCGCCAGCAGCCAAGATAGGGGCAGGAACACTGAAGCTTTCTTT	NA	NA	TRBV4-3	TRBJ1-1
CASRPLTGPRTDTQYF	TGTGCCAGCAGACCCCTGACAGGGCCCCGCACAGATACGCAGTATTTT	TRBD1	NA	TRBV28	TRBJ2-3
CAISENPGGQPQHF	TGTGCCATCAGTGAGAACCCGGGCGGTCAGCCCCAGCATTTT	NA	few	TRBV10-3	TRBJ1-5
CASSATRGSQETQYF	TGCGCCAGCAGCGCGACACGGGGGTCTCAAGAGACCCAGTACTTC	NA	once	TRBV4-1	TRBJ2-5
CASTSGGPYGSLHF	TGTGCCAGCACGTCCGGGGGCCCCTATGGATCCCTCCACTTT	NA	NA	TRBV27	TRBJ1-6
CASSEDPEAFF	TGTGCCAGCAGTGAGGACCCTGAAGCTTTCTTT	NA	NA	TRBV2	TRBJ1-1
CASSQEGLLAEAFF	TGCGCCAGCAGCCAAGAGGGACTCCTAGCTGAAGCTTTCTTT	NA	NA	TRBV4-3	TRBJ1-1
CASSPSDGQTQYF	TGTGCCAGCTCACCATCGGACGGGCAGACCCAGTACTTC	NA	few	TRBV18	TRBJ2-5
CTSIRGTGEQETQYF	TGCACCAGCATTCGGGGGACAGGGGAGCAAGAGACCCAGTACTTC	NA	NA	TRBV1	TRBJ2-5
CASSVGEWTEAFF	TGTGCCAGCAGCGTAGGGGAATGGACTGAAGCTTTCTTT	NA	NA	TRBV9	TRBJ1-1
CASSVGGADEQYF	TGTGCCAGCAGCGTCGGAGGGGCAGACGAGCAGTACTTC	NA	NA	TRBV9	TRBJ2-7
CASSLVGRGEDTQYF	TGTGCCAGCAGCTTGGTGGGGCGGGGGGAAGATACGCAGTATTTT	TRBD2	NA	TRBV5-4	TRBJ2-3